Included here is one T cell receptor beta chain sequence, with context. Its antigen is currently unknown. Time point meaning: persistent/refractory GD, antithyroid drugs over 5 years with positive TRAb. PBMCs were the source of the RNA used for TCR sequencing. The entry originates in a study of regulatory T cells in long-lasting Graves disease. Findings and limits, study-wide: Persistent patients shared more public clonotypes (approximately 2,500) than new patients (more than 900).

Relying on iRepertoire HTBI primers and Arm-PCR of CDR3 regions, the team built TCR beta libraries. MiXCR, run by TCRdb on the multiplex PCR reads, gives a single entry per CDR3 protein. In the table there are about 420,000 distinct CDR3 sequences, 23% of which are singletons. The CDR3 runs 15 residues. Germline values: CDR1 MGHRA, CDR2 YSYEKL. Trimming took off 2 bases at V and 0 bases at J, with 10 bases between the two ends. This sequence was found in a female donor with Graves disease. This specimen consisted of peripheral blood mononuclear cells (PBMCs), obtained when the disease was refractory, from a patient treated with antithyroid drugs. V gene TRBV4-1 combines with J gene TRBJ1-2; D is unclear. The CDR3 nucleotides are TGCGCCAGCAGCCAACCTCTGGTTACTAACTATGGCTACACCTTC. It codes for CASSQPLVTNYGYTF.